The next 17 T cell receptor beta chains were all read from a single sample in a study of CD8+ T cells in alopecia areata. Investigators isolated RNA and reverse transcribed it into cDNA to act as the sequencing template. Sequencing was performed with immunoSEQ multiplex PCR; in TCRdb, only in-frame clones are kept and a portion is missing. The sample contains 120,000 to 150,000 clones, roughly four fifths of which appear only once. Treatment described: oral pan-JAK inhibitor, 5-10 mg twice daily. The input for sequencing was CD8+ T cells sorted from blood, taken at week 4, from a patient treated with tofacitinib. These receptors were obtained from a human donor with alopecia areata.

This rearrangement joins TRBV2 to TRBJ1-3; TRBD1 is a possible D gene (5 bases). Germline assignment: CDR1 SNHLY and CDR2 FYNNEI. The CDR3 is 15 amino acids. The V end was cut by 3 bases, the J end by 4 bases, with 13 bases between. DNA for the CDR3: TGTGCCAGCAGTGAGGGGGATTTAGGCGGAAACACCATATATTTT. Translated, it gives CASSEGDLGGNTIYF.

This chain links TRBV27 with TRBJ2-7; no reliable D call. CDR1 and CDR2 (germline): MNHEY, SMNVEV (reference sequence). The CDR3 runs 14 residues. Trimming left V 2 bases short and J 7 bases short, with 15 bases between. The CDR3 spells CASSLNLGTREQYF. The CDR3 DNA follows: TGTGCCAGCAGTTTAAATTTGGGAACTCGGGAGCAGTACTTC.

This clone has just a few counts. This sequence joins TRBV7-2 and TRBJ1-6; 7 bases map to TRBD1. The V gene's germline CDR1 is SGHTA and CDR2 FQGNSA. The CDR3 covers 14 residues. V was clipped by 5 bases and J by 10 bases; unmatched bases: 8. CDR3 DNA: TGTGCCAGCAGCACCAACAGGGGTCTCTCACCCCTCCACTTT. Translated: CASSTNRGLSPLHF.

The CDR3 DNA reads TGTGCCAGCAGCTTACACAGGGACATCTGGCAGTATACTGGGGAGCAGTACTTC. Protein product: CASSLHRDIWQYTGEQYF. The chain combines TRBV7-9 with TRBJ2-7, with a possible D match to TRBD1 (6 bases). This CDR3 has 18 amino acids. V lost 2 bases to trimming and J lost 7 bases, with 27 bases between them. CDR1 SEHNR and CDR2 FQNEAQ come from the germline V gene (reference sequence).

This clone has just one count. One end of the junction fails to match germline, which may point to a read error. V and J are TRBV19 and TRBJ1-4; D is perhaps TRBD1 (5 bases). Germline V gene lookup returns CDR1 LNHDA and CDR2 SQIVND (reference sequence). The CDR3 contains 13 residues. CDR3 loop: CASSIDRTGPGVF. The DNA of the CDR3 is TGTGCCAGTAGTATAGATCGTACAGGACCGGGGGTATTT.

The chain has TRBV30 and TRBJ2-7, with TRBD1 matching 9 bases. Trimming took 3 bases from V and 6 from J; bases not matched to a gene: 3. The CDR3 consists of 12 residues. In germline, CDR1 is GTSNPN, CDR2 SVGIG (reference sequence). Here the CDR3 DNA reads TGTGCCTGGAGCGGGGACAGGGTCGAGCAGTACTTC. This gives the protein CAWSGDRVEQYF.

The J gene is TRBJ2-5, the V gene TRBV7-9; 7 bases line up with TRBD2. Germline lookup yields CDR1 SEHNR and CDR2 FQNEAQ (reference sequence). The CDR3 sequence is 15 residues long. V dropped 2 bases and J dropped 5; count of bases not matched to a gene: 8. DNA for the CDR3: TGTGCCAGCAGCTTAATAATAGCGGGCTCTGAGACCCAGTACTTC. Amino acids: CASSLIIAGSETQYF.

The rearrangement joins TRBV7-6 to TRBJ2-1; no reliable D call. CDR1 is SGHVS, CDR2 FNYEAQ, per germline. Trimming removed 6 bases at V and 4 bases at J, with 7 bases between. The CDR3 runs 12 residues. The CDR3 region has the DNA TGTGCCAGCAGTCCGACGTACAATGAGCAGTTCTTC. Amino acids: CASSPTYNEQFF.

The chain links TRBV4-2 to TRBJ2-7, with 9 positions matching TRBD1. CDR1 is LGHNA and CDR2 is YNFKEQ in the germline V gene. J was trimmed by 2 bases and V by 5 bases; bases with no gene match: 7. The CDR3 runs to 15 residues. This chain's CDR3 is CASSSRDRATYEQYF. CDR3 DNA: TGTGCCAGCAGCTCCCGGGACAGGGCCACCTACGAGCAGTACTTC.

The chain couples TRBV27 to TRBJ2-7; D is ambiguous. Germline-derived CDR1 and CDR2 are MNHEY and SMNVEV (reference sequence). The CDR3 is made up of 13 amino acids. The germline V and J ends were trimmed by 1 base and 3 bases, with 7 bases remaining between them. Written as DNA, the CDR3 is TGTGCCAGCAGTTTATTTAGTGGCTACGAGCAGTACTTC. Its protein product is CASSLFSGYEQYF.

The rearrangement uses TRBV19 and TRBJ2-3; 8 nucleotides match TRBD1. CDR1 and CDR2 (germline): LNHDA, SQIVND (reference sequence). The V gene end was trimmed by 5 bases and the J gene end by 0 bases; junction bases not matched to a gene: 4. This CDR3 has 15 residues. The CDR3 spells CASSLDRGSTDTQYF. CDR3 sequence (DNA): TGTGCCAGTAGTCTCGACAGGGGTAGCACAGATACGCAGTATTTT.

V gene TRBV5-6 combines with J gene TRBJ2-5; D may match TRBD1 or TRBD2 (5 bases each). Judging by the DNA end, TRBJ2-7 fits better; the J call may be wrong. CDR3 length: 12 amino acids. Germline V lookup: CDR1 SGHDT, CDR2 YYEEEE. The DNA for the CDR3 is TGTGCCAGCAGCGCCGGGACCACCGAGCAGTACTTC. Amino acid sequence: CASSAGTTEQYF.

The chain is built from TRBV7-2 and TRBJ2-3, with D perhaps matching TRBD1 (6 bases). Trimming pared 1 base from V and 3 bases from J, leaving 20 bases between. Per the germline V gene, CDR1 is SGHTA and CDR2 is FQGNSA. This CDR3 is 18 amino acids long. The CDR3 sequence: CASSLVVFSGRGTDTQYF. The DNA for the CDR3 is TGTGCCAGCAGCTTAGTGGTTTTTAGTGGCAGGGGAACAGATACGCAGTATTTT.

The chain uses TRBV5-5 and TRBJ2-3; 8 bases fit TRBD1. V shed 0 bases and J 4 bases; nucleotides not matched to a gene: 10. The CDR3 spans 17 residues. Looked up from germline, CDR1 is SGHKS and CDR2 is YYEKEE (reference sequence). CDR3 residues: CASSLAEDRVRPDTQYF. DNA for the CDR3: TGTGCCAGCAGCTTGGCAGAGGACAGGGTTAGACCAGATACGCAGTATTTT.

In DNA form, the CDR3 reads TGTGCCAGCAGCTTAGGGGGAGGACAGGGTCCTCTCGATTCACCCCTCCACTTT. This translates into CASSLGGGQGPLDSPLHF. V gene TRBV7-9 combines with J gene TRBJ1-6; 8 bases agree with TRBD1. The CDR3 covers 18 residues. After removal of 1 base from V and 8 bases from J, the junction contained 13 bases not matched to a gene. Germline CDR1 SEHNR, CDR2 FQNEAQ (reference sequence). Variable domain in full (rest from reference TRBV7-9 and TRBJ1-6): DTGVSQNPRHKITKRGQNVTFRCDPISEHNRLYWYRQTLGQGPEFLTYFQNEAQLEKSRLLSDRFSAERPKGSFSTLEIQRTEQGDSAMYLCASSLGGGQGPLDSPLHFGNGTRLTVT.

This clone has only one observation. This chain uses TRBV4-3 with TRBJ1-6; D is ambiguous. The CDR3 is made up of 13 amino acids. V was shortened by 2 bases and J by 11 bases, with 10 bases between the two germline ends. CDR1 is LGHNA, CDR2 YSLEER, per germline. The CDR3 DNA sequence: TGCGCCAGCAGCCAAACGGAGTATACACCCCTCCACTTT. This codes for CASSQTEYTPLHF.

The CDR3 spells CASSLGAVENTEAFF. CDR3 DNA: TGTGCCAGCAGCTTGGGCGCCGTGGAGAACACTGAAGCTTTCTTT. The rearrangement links TRBV13 to TRBJ1-1; D uncertain. The CDR3 has 15 residues. The V gene lost 3 bases and the J gene lost 1 base, with 12 bases spanning the gap. Germline V gives CDR1 PRHDT, CDR2 FYEKMQ (reference sequence). Variable domain in full (rest from reference TRBV13 and TRBJ1-1): AAGVIQSPRHLIKEKRETATLKCYPIPRHDTVYWYQQGPGQDPQFLISFYEKMQSDKGSIPDRFSAQQFSDYHSELNMSSLELGDSALYFCASSLGAVENTEAFFGQGTRLTVV.